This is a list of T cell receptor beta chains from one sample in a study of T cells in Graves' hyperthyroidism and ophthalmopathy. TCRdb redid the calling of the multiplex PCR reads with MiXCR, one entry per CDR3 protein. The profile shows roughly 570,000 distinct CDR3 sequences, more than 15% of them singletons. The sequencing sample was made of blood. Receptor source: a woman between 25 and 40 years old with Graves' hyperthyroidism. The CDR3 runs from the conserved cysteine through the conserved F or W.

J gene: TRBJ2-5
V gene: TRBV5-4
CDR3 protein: CASSLQGIQETQYF

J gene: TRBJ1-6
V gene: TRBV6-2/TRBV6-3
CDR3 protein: CASNRDPFGGSPLHF

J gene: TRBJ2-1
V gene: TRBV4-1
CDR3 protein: CASSSSGNNEQFF

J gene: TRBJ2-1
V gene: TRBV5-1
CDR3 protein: CASSSDPAAYNEQFF

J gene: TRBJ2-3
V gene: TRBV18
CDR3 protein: CASSPPSGSRDTQYF

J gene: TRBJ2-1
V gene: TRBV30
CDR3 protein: CAWSLLRPYNEQFF

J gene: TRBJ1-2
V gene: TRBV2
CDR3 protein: CASSDRTGGDYGYTF

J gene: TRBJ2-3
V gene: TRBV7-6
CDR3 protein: CASSLDEGGLYAKGDTQYF

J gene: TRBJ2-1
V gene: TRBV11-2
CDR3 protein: CASSSFRIIGGTRNEQFF

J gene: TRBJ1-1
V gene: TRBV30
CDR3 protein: CAWSVSGDTEAFF

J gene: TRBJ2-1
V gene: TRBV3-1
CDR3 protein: CASSQRGTGPWSSYNEQFF

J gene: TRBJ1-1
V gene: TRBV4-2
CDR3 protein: CASSQGGLGDRTEAFF

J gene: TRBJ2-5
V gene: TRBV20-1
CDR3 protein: CSASPSGIQETQYF

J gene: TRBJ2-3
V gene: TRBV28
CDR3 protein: CASSLSVMGGTDTQYF

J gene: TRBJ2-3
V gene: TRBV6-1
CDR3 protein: CASTGAYTQYF

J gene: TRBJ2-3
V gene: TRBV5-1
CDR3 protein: CASSLQAGAGTDTQYF

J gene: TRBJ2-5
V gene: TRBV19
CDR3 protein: CASTGQEGNQETQYF

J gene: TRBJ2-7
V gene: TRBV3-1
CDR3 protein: CASSQDQRRSSYEQYF

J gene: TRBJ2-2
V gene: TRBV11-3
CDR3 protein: CASSPRGSPNTGELFF

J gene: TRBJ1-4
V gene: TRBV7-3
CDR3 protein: CASSQTGTGEKLFF

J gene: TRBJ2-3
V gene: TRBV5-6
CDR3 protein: CASSLRGLVPDTQYF

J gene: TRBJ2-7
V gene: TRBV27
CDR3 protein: CASSLSIRGNWYEQYF

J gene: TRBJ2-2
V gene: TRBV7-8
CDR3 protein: CASSLDRPLVRSIPGELFF

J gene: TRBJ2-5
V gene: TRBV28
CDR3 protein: CASRTQIETQYF

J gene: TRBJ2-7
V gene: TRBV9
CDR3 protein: CASSPGVGTSYEQYF

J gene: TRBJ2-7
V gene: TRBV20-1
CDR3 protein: CSASGGGYEQYF

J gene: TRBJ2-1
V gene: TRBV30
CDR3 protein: CASSGLGYNEQFF

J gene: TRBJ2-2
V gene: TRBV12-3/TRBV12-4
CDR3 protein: CASSWTSGSGTGELFF

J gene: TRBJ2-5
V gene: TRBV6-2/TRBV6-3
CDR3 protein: CASSDPYQETQYF

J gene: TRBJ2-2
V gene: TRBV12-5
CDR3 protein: CASGSGTGNTGELFF

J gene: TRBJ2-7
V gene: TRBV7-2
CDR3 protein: CASSATGPYEQYF

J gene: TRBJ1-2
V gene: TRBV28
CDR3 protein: CASSDRGGYGYTF

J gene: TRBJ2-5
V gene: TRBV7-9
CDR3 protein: CASTGQGRETQYF

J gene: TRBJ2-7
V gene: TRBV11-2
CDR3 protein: CASSDPGTSGVSYEQYF

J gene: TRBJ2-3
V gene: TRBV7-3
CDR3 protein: CASTFGGKVTDTQYF

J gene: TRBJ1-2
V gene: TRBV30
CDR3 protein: CAWRSTGWNGYTF

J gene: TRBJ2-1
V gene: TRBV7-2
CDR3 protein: CASSSLVVSDNEQFF

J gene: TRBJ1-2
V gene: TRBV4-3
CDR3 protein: CASSQDLGDVNYGYTF

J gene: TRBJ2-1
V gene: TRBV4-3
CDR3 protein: CASSHGTGTYNEQFF

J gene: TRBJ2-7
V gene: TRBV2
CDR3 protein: CASRPIQRSYEQYF

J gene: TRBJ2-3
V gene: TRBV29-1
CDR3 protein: CSATFQDSTDTQYF

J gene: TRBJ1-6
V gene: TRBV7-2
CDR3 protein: CASAPGQGTFPLHF

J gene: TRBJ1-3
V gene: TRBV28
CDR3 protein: CASSSDRSRSGNTIYF

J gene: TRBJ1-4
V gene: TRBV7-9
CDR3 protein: CASSWSGGREKLFF

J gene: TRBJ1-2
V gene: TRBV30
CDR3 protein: CAWKTLVPQTNYGYTF

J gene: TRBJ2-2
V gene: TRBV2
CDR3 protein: CASSGGAGELFF

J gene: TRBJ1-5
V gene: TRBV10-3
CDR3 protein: CAITSGSNQPQHF

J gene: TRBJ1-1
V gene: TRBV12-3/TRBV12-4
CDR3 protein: CASAGRNTEAFF

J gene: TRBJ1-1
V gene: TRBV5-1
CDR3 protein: CASSLAVLGTEAFF

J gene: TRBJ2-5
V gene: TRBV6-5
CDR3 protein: CASRYQYF

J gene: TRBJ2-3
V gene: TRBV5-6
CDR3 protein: CASSFIAGDTDTQYF

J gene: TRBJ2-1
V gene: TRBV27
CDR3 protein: CASGRGEQFF

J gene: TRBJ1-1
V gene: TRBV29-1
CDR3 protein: CSVDGSGGEAFF

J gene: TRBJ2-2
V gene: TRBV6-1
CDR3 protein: CASSPPRGLAGDWTGELFF

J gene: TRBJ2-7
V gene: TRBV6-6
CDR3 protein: CASSYSLAGINYEQYF

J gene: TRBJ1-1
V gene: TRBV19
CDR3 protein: CASSSHFLNTEAFF

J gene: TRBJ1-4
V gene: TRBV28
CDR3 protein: CASLPGGAQPFNEKLFF